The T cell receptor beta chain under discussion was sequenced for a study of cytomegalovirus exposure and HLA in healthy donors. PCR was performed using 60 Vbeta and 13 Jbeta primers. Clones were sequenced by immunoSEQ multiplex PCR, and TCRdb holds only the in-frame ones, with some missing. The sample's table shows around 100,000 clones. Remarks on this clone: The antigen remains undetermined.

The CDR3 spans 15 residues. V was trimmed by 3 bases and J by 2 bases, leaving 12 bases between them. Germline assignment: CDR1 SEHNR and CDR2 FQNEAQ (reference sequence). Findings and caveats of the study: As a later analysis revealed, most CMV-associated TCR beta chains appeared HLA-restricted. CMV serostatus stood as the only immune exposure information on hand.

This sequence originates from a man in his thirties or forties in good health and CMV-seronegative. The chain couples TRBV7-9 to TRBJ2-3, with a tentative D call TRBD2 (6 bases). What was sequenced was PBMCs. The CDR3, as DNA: TGTGCCAGCAGCTTTTGGACTAACCCCACAGATACGCAGTATTTT. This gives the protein CASSFWTNPTDTQYF.